The 6 T cell receptor beta chains in this list originate from one sample, sequenced in a study of blood T cell repertoires in COVID-19. Produced via immunoSEQ multiplex PCR; TCRdb's table is partial and in-frame only. The sample has about 55,000 clones, roughly 85% seen once. The sample consisted of peripheral blood. The receptors shown here come from a man older than 75 with acute or convalescent COVID-19.

The rearrangement links TRBV7-2 to TRBJ1-3; the D gene is possibly TRBD1 (5 bases). V was clipped by 4 bases and J by 4 bases, with 20 bases between them. Germline CDR1 and CDR2: SGHTA and FQGNSA. The CDR3 length is 17 residues. DNA for the CDR3: TGTGCCAGCAGCTCGCCGCTCCGGACACCTTCGGGAAACACCATATATTTT. Protein sequence: CASSSPLRTPSGNTIYF.

The chain recombines TRBV2 with TRBJ2-1; 9 nucleotides agree with TRBD2. The junction had 14 bases not matched to a gene; V was cut back by 5 bases and J by 6 bases. The germline CDR1 and CDR2 sequences are SNHLY and FYNNEI. This CDR3 is 17 amino acids long. For the CDR3, the DNA is TGTGCCAGCAGTTCACTCCCCGGGACTAGCCGGACCAATGAGCAGTTCTTC. This translates into CASSSLPGTSRTNEQFF.

The chain employs TRBV5-4 and TRBJ1-2; perhaps TRBD1 as D (6 bases). The CDR3 extends over 13 amino acids. The V end was cut by 2 bases, the J end by 2 bases, with 7 bases between. Germline V gene data show CDR1 as SGHNT and CDR2 as YYREEE (reference sequence). CDR3 coding DNA: TGTGCCAGCAGCTTAGGACAGAACTATGGCTACACCTTC. Encoded protein: CASSLGQNYGYTF.

This clone was seen just once. The chain carries TRBV5-1 and TRBJ2-5; 8 positions match TRBD1. Germline CDR1 reads SGHRS; CDR2 reads YFSETQ. V shed 0 bases and J 3 bases; nucleotides not matched to a gene: 1. This CDR3 comprises 14 residues. CDR3 sequence reads: CASSLGGQEETQYF. Written as DNA, the CDR3 is TGCGCCAGCAGCTTGGGGGGACAGGAAGAGACCCAGTACTTC.

This chain links TRBV10-3 with TRBJ2-3; 9 bases agree with TRBD2. J was trimmed by 5 bases and V by 2 bases; bases with no gene match: 14. CDR1 and CDR2 (germline): ENHRY, SYGVKD. This CDR3 has 18 amino acids. The CDR3 bases are TGTGCCATCAGTGAGCGGGGTAGCGGGGGAGGGGTTAAAGATACGCAGTATTTT. It translates to CAISERGSGGGVKDTQYF.

The rearrangement links TRBV24-1 to TRBJ2-7; 7 bases match TRBD2. The CDR3 has 21 amino acids. Germline CDR1 KGHDR, CDR2 SFDVKD. Trimming cost V 0 bases and J 2 bases; bases outside gene matches: 21. The CDR3 sequence is CATSDLNRMRSGMGQAYEQYF. The CDR3 DNA is TGTGCCACCAGTGATTTGAATAGGATGAGAAGCGGGATGGGCCAAGCCTACGAGCAGTACTTC.